One sample yielded the 20 T cell receptor beta chains listed below, sequenced in a study of T cells in Graves' hyperthyroidism and ophthalmopathy. Template material for amplifying TCR beta CDR3 regions consisted of RNA transcripts. HTBI primers drove first-round RT-PCR of the TCR CDR3. TCRdb recomputed calls from the multiplex PCR reads with MiXCR, one row per CDR3 protein. Of approximately 510,000 distinct CDR3 sequences listed, around 20% are singletons. Material for sequencing was blood. The receptors derive from a man aged 18 to 35 with Graves' hyperthyroidism.

For this clonotype: Since a much larger clone is just one base distant, this may be a read error. Here the CDR3 omits its conserved ending phenylalanine or tryptophan, so a read error is the likely source. This rearrangement joins TRBV10-1 to TRBJ1-5; D possibly corresponds to TRBD1 (6 bases). This CDR3 contains 15 residues. Trimming removed 10 bases at V and 2 bases at J, with 18 bases between. The V gene's germline CDR1 is WNHNN and CDR2 SYGVQD (reference sequence). In DNA, the CDR3 is TGCGCCATCCAAGGGGAACAGGGTTGCAATCAGCCCCAGCATGTT. Amino acids: CAIQGEQGCNQPQHV.

V and J are TRBV6-1 and TRBJ1-2; TRBD1 aligns across 10 bases. The CDR3 contains 14 residues. CDR1 is MNHNS and CDR2 is SASEGT in the germline V gene. V shed 4 bases, J shed 8 bases, and the junction held 7 bases outside the gene matches. The CDR3 nucleotides read TGTGCCAGCAGTGGCCTCGGGACAGGGGACGGCTACACCTTC. Encoded protein: CASSGLGTGDGYTF.

In its sample, this clonotype was seen a few times. The chain recombines TRBV5-1 with TRBJ2-7, with 7 bases aligning to TRBD2. The CDR3 runs 18 residues. With 1 base clipped from V and 3 bases from J, the junction kept 16 bases outside the gene matches. Germline assignment: CDR1 SGHRS and CDR2 YFSETQ. Here the CDR3 DNA reads TGCGCCAGCAGCTTGACGGTAGTAGCGGGTCCCCCAAACTACGAGCAGTACTTC. Translating it yields CASSLTVVAGPPNYEQYF. The full variable domain, in which reference TRBV5-1 and TRBJ2-7 provide the parts outside the CDR3, is KAGVTQTPRYLIKTRGQQVTLSCSPISGHRSVSWYQQTPGQGLQFLFEYFSETQRNKGNFPGRFSGRQFSNSRSEMNVSTLELGDSALYLCASSLTVVAGPPNYEQYFGPGTRLTVT.

This clonotype was seen repeatedly, ten times or more. Given the absence of the conserved phenylalanine or tryptophan at the CDR3 end, a read error is likely. CDR3 in DNA: TGTGCCAGCAGTGAAGAGGCCTACGAGCAGTACCTC. Residues: CASSEEAYEQYL. The chain is built from TRBV2 and TRBJ2-7; D is ambiguous. The ends were cut back, 1 base at V and 2 bases at J, with 3 bases in the middle. CDR3 length: 12 residues. The germline CDR1 and CDR2 sequences are SNHLY and FYNNEI.

This clonotype was observed many times. The chain couples TRBV6-5 to TRBJ2-2, with D uncertain. The CDR3 is 11 amino acids. V lost 6 bases and J 5 bases, leaving 4 bases between the germline ends. The germline V gene has CDR1 MNHEY and CDR2 SVGAGI. The CDR3 region has the DNA TGTGCCAGCAGAGTAACCGGGGAGCTGTTTTTT. Translating it yields CASRVTGELFF.

A few counts support this clonotype. V usage is TRBV3-1 and J usage is TRBJ2-7; TRBD1 aligns across 7 bases. Germline V gene sequence: CDR1 LGHDT, CDR2 YNNKEL (reference sequence). J gave up 0 bases and V 7 bases, and 9 bases lay outside the gene matches. This CDR3 is 15 amino acids long. The CDR3 DNA reads TGTGCCAGCACCCAGGGGACAGACCACTCCTACGAGCAGTACTTC. This sequence encodes CASTQGTDHSYEQYF.

This clonotype was counted only a few times. The chain is built from TRBV10-1 and TRBJ2-2; 8 nucleotides align to TRBD2. V gave up 4 bases and J gave up 5 bases; unmatched junction bases: 9. The CDR3 contains 16 residues. Germline values: CDR1 WNHNN, CDR2 SYGVQD (reference sequence). The CDR3 loop reads CASSARGGPGTGELFF. The CDR3 DNA sequence: TGCGCCAGCAGTGCCCGGGGGGGACCTGGGACCGGGGAGCTGTTTTTT.

The V and J genes are TRBV15 and TRBJ2-5; 9 positions agree with TRBD1. There are 17 residues in the CDR3. The ends lost 1 base at V and 2 bases at J; junction bases unmatched: 8. CDR1 is LNHNV and CDR2 is YYDKDF in the germline V gene (reference sequence). The DNA of the CDR3 is TGTGCCACCAGCAGAGCCCCGGACAGGGGATTTCAAGAGACCCAGTACTTC. Translation: CATSRAPDRGFQETQYF. The full variable domain, rest sourced from reference TRBV15 and TRBJ2-5, is DAMVIQNPRYQVTQFGKPVTLSCSQTLNHNVMYWYQQKSSQAPKLLFHYYDKDFNNEADTPDNFQSRRPNTSFCFLDIRSPGLGDTAMYLCATSRAPDRGFQETQYFGPGTRLLVL.

The chain couples TRBV12-3 or TRBV12-4 to TRBJ2-7, with 9 bases fitting TRBD2. The CDR3 is made up of 15 amino acids. V shed 4 bases, J shed 7 bases, and the junction held 11 bases outside the gene matches. CDR3 region: CASSSGGGAVYEQYF. The CDR3 bases are TGTGCCAGCAGTTCTGGCGGGGGGGCCGTATATGAGCAGTACTTC.

This sequence joins TRBV13 and TRBJ2-7; 7 nucleotides line up with TRBD2. The CDR3 has 20 amino acids. CDR1 is PRHDT and CDR2 is FYEKMQ in the germline V gene (reference sequence). V was pared by 5 bases and J by 6 bases, with 28 bases of the junction left unmatched. As DNA, the CDR3 is TGTGCCAGCAGCGAAGGCGGGCATATGACTGTGGCCTCCCCGGGGGGCGAGCAGTACTTC. Its translation is CASSEGGHMTVASPGGEQYF.

This clonotype was seen only a few times. The chain carries TRBV29-1 and TRBJ1-2; 11 bases map to TRBD1. V was clipped by 7 bases and J by 6 bases; unmatched bases: 7. Germline V gene data show CDR1 as SQVTM and CDR2 as ANQGSEA. The CDR3 is made up of 13 amino acids. The CDR3 here is CSAGTGGSNGYTF. In DNA form, the CDR3 reads TGCAGCGCCGGGACAGGGGGTTCTAATGGCTACACCTTC.

The chain employs TRBV3-1 and TRBJ2-6; D tentatively reads TRBD1 or TRBD2 (5 bases each). The CDR3 extends over 17 amino acids. Germline CDR1 LGHDT, CDR2 YNNKEL (reference sequence). V shed 3 bases and J shed 0 bases, with 12 bases lying between them. Here the CDR3 DNA reads TGTGCCAGCAGCCATCAGGGAGTAGGCTCTGGGGCCAACGTCCTGACTTTC. It translates to CASSHQGVGSGANVLTF.

This clonotype was picked up many times. This chain links TRBV2 with TRBJ2-2, with 7 bases that match TRBD2. The trim removed 10 bases at V and 0 bases at J, leaving 5 bases unmatched. The CDR3 has 14 residues. Germline CDR1 is SNHLY and CDR2 is FYNNEI. CDR3 residues: CAITGTTNTGELFF. In DNA, the CDR3 is TGTGCCATCACCGGGACTACGAACACCGGGGAGCTGTTTTTT.

V usage is TRBV6-1 and J usage is TRBJ2-7; the match to TRBD1 covers 12 bases. From germline, CDR1 is MNHNS and CDR2 SASEGT. V shed 7 bases and J 6 bases; nucleotides not matched to a gene: 10. CDR3 length: 15 amino acids. The CDR3 protein is CASTKAGTGGVEQYF. The CDR3 DNA reads as TGTGCCAGCACGAAAGCAGGGACAGGGGGCGTCGAGCAGTACTTC.

This sequence joins TRBV6-4 and TRBJ1-5; a weak D match, TRBD1 (5 bases). The V end was cut by 6 bases, the J end by 6 bases, with 15 bases between. The CDR3 covers 14 residues. Germline V lookup: CDR1 MRHNA, CDR2 SNTAGT. CDR3 DNA sequence: TGTGCCAGCAGGGCGGGGGGAGTCGGTCAGCCCCAGCATTTT. Its translation: CASRAGGVGQPQHF.

This rearrangement joins TRBV20-1 to TRBJ1-2; D might be TRBD1 (6 bases). Germline values: CDR1 DFQATT, CDR2 SNEGSKA (reference sequence). The germline V and J ends were trimmed by 7 bases and 6 bases, with 12 bases remaining between them. The CDR3 is 11 residues long. The CDR3 spells CSDPRQDGYTF. DNA for the CDR3: TGCAGTGATCCTAGACAGGATGGCTACACCTTC.

CDR3 DNA sequence: TGCGCCAGCAGCCTCTTAATGGGGCAGCCCCAGCATTTT. Its protein product is CASSLLMGQPQHF. This chain joins TRBV4-1 and TRBJ1-5, with no clear D. The germline V gene has CDR1 MGHRA and CDR2 YSYEKL. The length of the CDR3 is 13 residues. Between the trimmed V and J ends, which lost 4 bases and 7 bases, there was a span of 11 bases.

This clonotype has at least ten counts. The chain links TRBV6-5 to TRBJ2-5, with D tentatively TRBD1 or TRBD2 (5 bases each). Trimming shortened V by 0 bases and J by 0 bases, and 8 bases separated the two germline ends. Germline lookup yields CDR1 MNHEY and CDR2 SVGAGI. The CDR3 is 15 amino acids. Written as DNA, the CDR3 is TGTGCCAGCAGTTACTCGTGGGGGTACCAAGAGACCCAGTACTTC. This gives the protein CASSYSWGYQETQYF.

This clonotype has at least ten counts. The J gene is TRBJ2-7, the V gene TRBV7-6; no reliable D call. Trimming removed 4 bases at V and 1 base at J, with 14 bases between. This CDR3 spans 15 amino acids. The germline V gene encodes CDR1 SGHVS and CDR2 FNYEAQ. For the CDR3, the DNA is TGTGCCAGCAGCTCAACTCCGGGCAGGTCCTACGAGCAGTACTTC. It yields the protein CASSSTPGRSYEQYF.

This sequence joins TRBV12-3 or TRBV12-4 and TRBJ1-2, with TRBD1 matching over 9 bases. The CDR3 length is 15 residues. Trimming at V came to 7 bases and at J to 6 bases, leaving 12 bases not matched to a gene. The CDR3 bases are TGTGCCAGCACCCTCCCCTCGGGACAGGGACATGGCTACACCTTC. Protein product: CASTLPSGQGHGYTF.